Shown below are 4 T cell receptor beta chains from a single sample sequenced in a study of technical replicates of blood from a few donors. Using immunoSEQ multiplex PCR, the repertoire was profiled, and TCRdb retains in-frame clones only, with some absent. This table holds tens of thousands of clones, less than 99% found once. The specimen sequenced was T cells isolated from PBMCs. These receptors originate from a human donor in good health.

The CDR3 DNA reads TGTGCCAGCAGCTTGGGCGGGGTGAACACTGAAGCTTTCTTT. Translated: CASSLGGVNTEAFF. The V call is TRBV5-6, the J call TRBJ1-1; D ambiguous. There are 14 residues in the CDR3. In germline, CDR1 is SGHDT, CDR2 YYEEEE. V was clipped by 0 bases and J by 0 bases, with 6 bases between them.

This rearrangement joins TRBV7-9 to TRBJ2-1, with D possibly TRBD2 on 6 matching bases. Germline assignment: CDR1 SEHNR and CDR2 FQNEAQ (reference sequence). V lost 4 bases and J lost 5, with 21 bases in between. The CDR3 has 17 amino acids. In DNA form, the CDR3 reads TGTGCCAGCAGCTCACTTCCCGGGACTTGGGCAGACAATGAGCAGTTCTTC. Translating it yields CASSSLPGTWADNEQFF.

The V call is TRBV6-5, the J call TRBJ2-1; the match to TRBD2 covers 9 bases. Germline assignment: CDR1 MNHEY and CDR2 SVGAGI. The CDR3 is made up of 15 amino acids. V lost 5 bases, J lost 5 bases, and 7 bases stayed unmatched. The CDR3 reads CASSPIAGVNNEQFF. For the CDR3, the DNA is TGTGCCAGCAGTCCAATAGCGGGAGTTAACAATGAGCAGTTCTTC.

This chain links TRBV10-1 with TRBJ2-3; the D gene is possibly TRBD2 (5 bases). The CDR3 has 16 amino acids. CDR1 and CDR2 from the germline V gene are WNHNN and SYGVQD (reference sequence). CDR3 sequence reads: CVRRPPADRGTDTQYF. CDR3 DNA sequence: TGCGTCCGCCGGCCGCCCGCGGACCGAGGGACAGATACGCAGTATTTT.